This T cell receptor beta chain was recovered during a study of cytomegalovirus exposure and HLA in healthy donors (dated by TCRdb to the late 2010s). Regarding the complete study: An earlier analysis of around 600 of the donors reported roughly 300 Gb of sequence data and 117 million unique TCR beta sequences from about 180 million T cells. A later analysis re-analyzed previously published TCR beta repertoires from approximately 670 donors and added high-resolution HLA genotyping to study TCR occurrence patterns. Every discovery cohort repertoire had been produced on one sequencing platform. To decide whether each TCR beta V gene segment behaved as functional or pseudogenic, an earlier analysis of approximately 590 of the donors relied on high-throughput TCR beta sequencing. A separate validation cohort of roughly 120 different subjects was used in addition to the 666-subject first cohort. HLA typing included class I and class II loci at four-digit resolution. Four or five DR-DQ haplotypes were treated as single units for association and clustering because of strong linkage in the cohort. The genetic ancestry cluster associated with self-reported Caucasian donors included 70% to 85% of the 350 to 500 genotyped donors. Rather than using new phenotypic data, the later analysis identified candidate immune exposures from TCR beta sequences and from how often those sequences occurred across donors. Typing coverage varied by locus: roughly 629-640 donors for A, B, C, DRB1 and DQB1; around 560 for DQA1; approximately 570 for DPA1; some 470 for DPB1. The aim of the study was to test whether cataloging public T cell receptors could identify signatures of past pathogen exposure. About 300 gigabases of sequencing data and around 90 million unique TCR sequences made up an early release that covered about 640 HLA-typed donors. Among roughly 400 genotyped donors of the cohort, an average of roughly 230,000 unique TCR beta nucleotide sequences was sequenced per donor, of which about 19% were non-productive. In a later genetic analysis, genome-wide SNP genotypes for about three fifths of the 666 donors were used, and that subset was treated as a discovery cohort. The T cell repertoires of 670 or so subjects were profiled by immunosequencing and related to cytomegalovirus serostatus. To predict cytomegalovirus infection status, the study brought together high-throughput TCR immunosequencing, statistical association of individual TCRs with disease status, and machine learning. Donor age, sex, ethnicity and CMV serostatus were collected together with the repertoire data. Broad study findings and their caveats: In a later analysis, HLA-associated TCR beta chains showed more clonal expansion and lower generation probabilities than non-associated chains that were equally common. In an earlier analysis of about 600 of the donors, most TCR beta V segments appeared in productive rearrangements about 87% or about 30% of the time, broadly matching IMGT annotations. A later genetic analysis reported fewer N-insertions in productive TCRs among donors in an Asian-associated ancestry cluster than the 666-donor mean. The authors suggested that the approach could potentially be generalized to other disease states and immunological phenotypes. A further reported finding was that TCR beta sequences accurately predicted the HLA-A and HLA-B alleles for most subjects in the first cohort. Cytomegalovirus status was reported to be diagnosed by the classifier with high specificity and sensitivity in both the original and validation cohorts. Because HLA typing was missing for some donors at each locus, association tests included only the typed subset. Only TCR beta chains were sequenced in this cohort, and the absence of alpha or paired-chain data limited detectable features. Across donors, most TCR sequences were observed very rarely, whereas some public TCRs were present in many individuals. Linkage disequilibrium might explain the correlated functional status among segregating V segments, but an unknown experimental factor could not be ruled out. V-gene and J-gene trimming of TCR beta chains was associated with a missense DCLRE1C variant in a later genetic analysis, and the association was replicated in an independent cohort. For the cohort, immune exposure information was limited to CMV serostatus. In vitro tests confirmed that a few of the cytomegalovirus-associated TCR beta chains recognize cytomegalovirus antigens. Sequencing depth was assumed to be roughly uniform across donors in the presence/absence analyses, though that assumption may not hold. A cluster of highly shared sequence variants was judged likely to be a technical artifact of the sequencing pipeline. Because the 87-base-pair reads could not distinguish some IMGT-functional V segments, including TRBV6-2 and TRBV6-3, those segments were excluded. Because counts were too low, about 18 rarely observed V segments, including chromosome 9 orphons, were excluded from the earlier analysis of 500 to 700 of the donors. According to a later analysis, most CMV-associated TCR beta chains appeared to be HLA-restricted, and the HLA associations seemed to be driven largely by CMV exposure. In a later analysis, the rate of TCR association differed among HLA loci, with DRB1 alleles having the most associated TCRs and HLA-C alleles having the fewest. The study listed 164 TCR beta chains as associated with cytomegalovirus. In a later analysis, several top co-occurrence clusters were reported to appear linked to parvovirus B19, influenza, CMV and Epstein-Barr virus. A later analysis associated 15,000 to 20,000 TCR beta sequences with specific HLA alleles at a false discovery rate of 0.05. When HLA alleles, especially DR and DQ, strongly co-occurred, TCR associations were difficult to assign to individual alleles.

This clone was seen a few times. What antigen it recognizes has not been identified. No base quality information exists; no much larger clone differs at one position. The library was built by means of the immunoSEQ multiplex PCR assay. For the multiplex PCR, a mixture combining 60 forward primers for TCR Vbeta segments and 13 reverse primers for TCR Jbeta segments was used. The CDR3 region of rearranged TCR beta genes was amplified from genomic DNA with a multiplex PCR assay. The Illumina HiSeq System was used to sequence the amplified TCR beta libraries as 87-base-pair reads. For the original study's pipeline: In a later analysis, tens of millions of unique TCR beta chains were counted across the roughly 670 repertoires, and roughly 11 million of these chains were shared by at least two donors. To remove PCR and sequencing errors, raw reads were error-corrected and collapsed into unique sequences using a nearest-neighbor algorithm that merged closely related sequences. To assign V, D and J gene segments, CDR3 sequences were aligned to IMGT reference sequences. Each retained sequence needed at least a six-nucleotide match to both a V gene segment and a J gene segment. A rearrangement was called productive if the CDR3 had no stop codons and remained in frame with V and J, and every other rearrangement was called non-productive. Following IMGT convention, CDR3 was defined as the stretch from the second conserved V-encoded cysteine up to the conserved J-encoded phenylalanine. Sequences without an unambiguous match to a single V gene segment were excluded from the earlier analysis of approximately 600 of the donors. In an earlier analysis of a few hundred of the donors, a V segment was called functional when productive rearrangements were above 56.7%, and segregating when the standard deviation between donors exceeded 5%. To diagnose cytomegalovirus status from the catalog of TCR beta chain sequences, a statistical classification framework was built. In a later analysis, V and J genes were assigned by comparing TCR nucleotide sequences against IMGT/GENE-DB human TR gene sequences. A later analysis assigned CDR3 sequences and most-parsimonious VDJ recombination scenarios with the TCRdist pipeline. A later analysis defined each TCR beta chain by its CDR3 amino acid sequence plus V-gene family, and excluded reads lacking a unique V-gene family. As a way to deal with suspected cross-contamination and a sequencing artifact, a later analysis dropped hundreds of nucleotide sequences that were highly shared and had low generation probability. A later analysis calculated a clonal expansion index for each public chain from normalized within-repertoire ranks of inferred template counts. In a later analysis, generation probabilities were computed using a VDJ recombination model fitted to out-of-frame rearrangements, and the results were checked against IGoR. In a later analysis, TCR-TCR, TCR-HLA and TCR-CMV co-occurrence was scored with hypergeometric tests, and a repertoire-size bias correction was applied to TCR pairs. False discovery rates were estimated in a later analysis by permuting HLA or CMV assignments 20 times. A later analysis grouped co-occurring TCRs with DBSCAN, adding TCRdist sequence similarity when clustering within HLA-allele-positive subsets. Repertoires with fewer than 30,000 or more than 120,000 public chains, plus five repertoires with anomalous nucleotide sharing, were excluded from co-occurrence clustering. The source is immuneACCESS, and TCRdb retained only in-frame sequences with V and J called. Part of the clones is not carried over; for the studies checked, unresolved V genes explain less than half of this, and the remainder is unexplained. The V and J calls and the clone size are those of that table, but D and trimming were determined from the DNA. The sample table shows about 93,000 clones, and about 66% are seen once. The ten largest clonotypes hold approximately 6.3% of the sample.

The cohort was made up of roughly 670 healthy bone marrow donors. At the time of sampling, all cohort members were nominally healthy, though unrecorded immune exposures were likely present. The donor tested CMV seropositive and was one of the 289 seropositive cohort members. A peripheral blood sample was provided by each donor, and peripheral blood mononuclear cells were used for TCR beta sequencing. The Qiagen DNeasy Blood Extraction Kit was used to extract genomic DNA from the blood cell samples. Germline trimming amounts to 1 base on V and 5 bases on J, with 4 as the count of junction bases outside the gene matches. The germline V gene supplies CDR1 SGHAT and CDR2 FQNNGV. The CDR3 spans 15 residues, from the cysteine through the phenylalanine. Only CDR3 DNA remains: 45 bases, in frame from the first base.

The rearranged segments are TRBV11-2 and TRBJ2-7; TRBD2 lines up with 11 middle nucleotides. The clonotype was recovered from a boy aged 5-17 years in good health and CMV-seropositive. The specimen was PBMCs. The CDR3 is CASSLGLAGGDEQYF. The nucleotides read TGTGCCAGCAGCTTAGGGCTAGCGGGAGGAGACGAGCAGTACTTC. Supplemented by the reference TRBV11-2 and TRBJ2-7 proteins around the CDR3, the complete variable domain is EAGVAQSPRYKIIEKRQSVAFWCNPISGHATLYWYQQILGQGPKLLIQFQNNGVVDDSQLPKDRFSAERLKGVDSTLKIQPAKLEDSAVYLCASSLGLAGGDEQYFGPGTRLTVT.